One and the same sample provided the 30 T cell receptor beta chains below, sequenced in a study of T cell repertoires in cytomegalovirus infection. Their recognized antigens are unknown. MiXCR, applied by TCRdb to the reads, yields one record per CDR3 protein. The table has 900,000 to 950,000 distinct CDR3 sequences, roughly a third seen once; the top ten hold around 15%. The sample consisted of cultured CD8+ T cells from PBMCs, taken from culture after CMV antigen stimulation. The source is a human donor in good health (CMV status not recorded). Some clones in this sample may be carry-over from other donors' samples.

This clonotype was observed a few times. This rearrangement joins TRBV29-1 to TRBJ2-1; the match to TRBD2 covers 8 bases. Unmatched junction bases numbered 6, after V lost 4 bases and J lost 7 bases. CDR3 length: 13 amino acids. CDR1 and CDR2 (germline): SQVTM, ANQGSEA. CDR3 in amino acids: CSVVTGGQNEQFF. The CDR3 coding sequence is TGCAGCGTTGTCACGGGGGGGCAAAATGAGCAGTTCTTC.

This clonotype has only a few counts. Since a much larger clone is just one base distant, this may be a read error. This chain uses TRBV6-1 with TRBJ2-3; possible D gene TRBD2, 5 bases. The CDR3 extends over 14 amino acids. Germline CDR1 is MNHNS and CDR2 is SASEGT. V was trimmed by 7 bases and J by 0 bases, leaving 11 bases between them. The CDR3 is CASTPRGSTDTQYF. In nucleotides, the CDR3 is TGTGCCAGCACCCCCCGGGGTAGCACAGATACGCAGTATTTT.

V and J are TRBV3-1 and TRBJ2-1; D not certain. V gave up 0 bases and J gave up 5 bases, with 17 bases separating them. The germline gives CDR1 LGHDT, CDR2 YNNKEL (reference sequence). The CDR3 is 17 residues long. The CDR3 is CASSQETPPLYHNEQFF. DNA of the CDR3: TGTGCCAGCAGCCAAGAGACCCCCCCTCTTTACCACAATGAGCAGTTCTTC.

V is TRBV27 and J is TRBJ1-2; TRBD1 matches 9 bases. V lost 10 bases, J lost 6 bases, and 6 bases stayed unmatched. Germline assignment: CDR1 MNHEY and CDR2 SMNVEV (reference sequence). This CDR3 has 12 residues. In DNA form, the CDR3 reads TGTGCCACAACGACAGGGGGTAATGGCTACACCTTC. It specifies CATTTGGNGYTF.

The chain is built from TRBV7-9 and TRBJ2-1; TRBD2 agrees at 9 bases. Trimming removed 5 bases from V and 2 bases from J; junction bases left unmatched: 10. The CDR3 sequence is 17 residues long. Germline-derived CDR1 and CDR2 are SEHNR and FQNEAQ (reference sequence). The CDR3 loop is CASSLPVGGGAYNEQFF. CDR3 sequence (DNA): TGTGCCAGCAGCCTCCCTGTGGGCGGGGGGGCCTACAATGAGCAGTTCTTC.

In this sample, this clonotype turned up a few times. The chain is built from TRBV6-2 or TRBV6-3 and TRBJ2-2; 11 bases line up with TRBD2. Germline V gene data show CDR1 as MNHEY and CDR2 as SVGEGT. V lost 7 bases and J lost 6; bases outside the gene matches: 7. The CDR3 extends over 15 amino acids. CDR3 nucleotide sequence: TGTGCCAGCAAAGGAGGACTAGCGGGTTCCGGGGAGCTGTTTTTT. It specifies CASKGGLAGSGELFF.

This chain connects TRBV6-6 to TRBJ2-1; 7 bases fit TRBD2. The junction had 2 bases not matched to a gene; V was cut back by 0 bases and J by 0 bases. The germline CDR1 and CDR2 sequences are MNHNY and SVGAGI (reference sequence). The CDR3 has 16 residues. The CDR3 bases are TGTGCCAGCAGTTACTCGGGGGGGGACTCCTACAATGAGCAGTTCTTC. It codes for CASSYSGGDSYNEQFF.

This clonotype was seen a handful of times. The chain has TRBV7-2 and TRBJ2-3, with TRBD2 matching over 11 bases. V lost 5 bases, J lost 5 bases, and 6 bases stayed unmatched. Germline V lookup: CDR1 SGHTA, CDR2 FQGNSA. The CDR3 runs 15 residues. The CDR3 DNA reads TGTGCCAGCAGCGTACTAGCGGGGGAGGTAGATACGCAGTATTTT. It translates to CASSVLAGEVDTQYF. The full variable domain, rest sourced from reference TRBV7-2 and TRBJ2-3, is GAGVSQSPSNKVTEKGKDVELRCDPISGHTALYWYRQSLGQGLEFLIYFQGNSAPDKSGLPSDRFSAERTGGSVSTLTIQRTQQEDSAVYLCASSVLAGEVDTQYFGPGTRLTVL.

This clonotype was found a few times. This rearrangement joins TRBV7-6 to TRBJ1-3; D is possibly TRBD1 (6 bases). The CDR3 consists of 20 residues. CDR1 is SGHVS and CDR2 is FNYEAQ in the germline V gene. Trimming cost V 5 bases and J 2 bases, with 28 bases left between them. The CDR3 loop is CASSPYPHRAQRLAGNTIYF. The CDR3 bases are TGTGCCAGCAGCCCCTACCCGCACAGGGCCCAAAGATTGGCTGGAAACACCATATATTTT.

This clonotype has a handful of counts. CDR3 sequence reads: CATTGQDPSTDTQYF. DNA of the CDR3: TGTGCCACTACCGGACAGGACCCGAGCACAGATACGCAGTATTTT. The V call is TRBV27, the J call TRBJ2-3; 7 nucleotides agree with TRBD1. The V gene's germline CDR1 is MNHEY and CDR2 SMNVEV (reference sequence). Losses at the gene ends were 10 bases for V and 0 bases for J; bases not matched to a gene: 10. The CDR3 consists of 15 residues.

The gene calls are TRBV29-1 and TRBJ2-3; a possible D gene is TRBD2 (6 bases). The CDR3 contains 14 residues. Trimming removed 3 bases at V and 0 bases at J, with 10 bases between. Germline CDR1 reads SQVTM; CDR2 reads ANQGSEA. CDR3 residues: CSVEEGSSTDTQYF. CDR3 sequence (DNA): TGCAGCGTTGAGGAGGGTTCAAGCACAGATACGCAGTATTTT.

This clonotype was detected many times. The chain uses TRBV6-5 and TRBJ1-2; D not certain. The V end was cut by 5 bases, the J end by 4 bases, with 14 bases between. This CDR3 contains 14 residues. Germline CDR1 and CDR2: MNHEY and SVGAGI. Here the CDR3 DNA reads TGTGCCAGCAGTATGACCCCCGGAGCCTATGGCTACACCTTC. Translating gives CASSMTPGAYGYTF.

Comment on this clonotype: The junction and the germline gene differ at one end; a read error may be behind it. The chain links TRBV5-5 to TRBJ1-2, with 8 nucleotides matching TRBD1. This CDR3 has 14 residues. Germline values: CDR1 SGHKS, CDR2 YYEKEE (reference sequence). The CDR3 region has the DNA TGTGCCAGCAGCGGGTCGGGACAGGTATTTCTAAAAGGCTTC. Its translation: CASSGSGQVFLKGF.

This clonotype was seen a handful of times. The chain couples TRBV12-3 or TRBV12-4 to TRBJ1-1; the D is unclear. V was shortened by 1 base and J by 2 bases, with 11 bases between the two germline ends. The CDR3 length is 15 residues. CDR3 nucleotides: TGTGCCAGCAGTTTAGGGGCCAAGGGAAACACTGAAGCTTTCTTT. Amino acids: CASSLGAKGNTEAFF.

The table lists this clonotype with a count of one. The CDR3 region is CASGPGTGAQETQYF. The CDR3 DNA sequence: TGTGCCAGCGGCCCCGGGACAGGGGCACAAGAGACCCAGTACTTC. The chain combines TRBV28 with TRBJ2-5, with 10 nucleotides matching TRBD1. The V gene end was trimmed by 8 bases and the J gene end by 2 bases; junction bases not matched to a gene: 8. CDR1 is MDHEN, CDR2 SYDVKM, per germline. The CDR3 totals 15 residues.

This clonotype was counted a few times. The CDR3 DNA reads as TGTGCCAGCAGTTACTCATCTGACTTCTCCTACGAGCAGTACGTC. Translating gives CASSYSSDFSYEQYV. The V call is TRBV6-2 or TRBV6-3, the J call TRBJ2-7; no firm D call. The CDR3 has 15 residues. Germline assignment: CDR1 MNHEY and CDR2 SVGEGT. V lost 0 bases to trimming and J lost 0 bases, with 9 bases between them.

This chain uses TRBV5-6 with TRBJ2-7; no clear D gene. V gave up 0 bases and J gave up 2 bases, with 9 bases separating them. This CDR3 region has 14 residues. The V gene's germline CDR1 is SGHDT and CDR2 YYEEEE. The CDR3 DNA follows: TGTGCCAGCAGCTTGGAGCAGGATCCCTACGAGCAGTACGTC. As protein: CASSLEQDPYEQYV.

The sample holds a few counts of this clonotype. V is TRBV12-3 or TRBV12-4 and J is TRBJ1-2, with D uncertain. V dropped 11 bases and J dropped 7 bases, with 20 bases sitting between them. The CDR3 has 13 amino acids. CDR3 sequence reads: CAGGPSFMGGYTF. CDR3 in DNA: TGTGCCGGAGGGCCTTCATTCATGGGTGGCTACACCTTC.

The chain is built from TRBV6-6 and TRBJ2-1, with 10 bases lining up with TRBD1. V trimming: 6 bases; J trimming: 6 bases; junction bases outside the gene matches: 8. Germline CDR1 MNHNY, CDR2 SVGAGI (reference sequence). The CDR3 has 15 residues. DNA of the CDR3: TGTGCCAGCAGCACACCGGGACAGGGGCCCAATGAGCAGTTCTTC. It translates to CASSTPGQGPNEQFF.

This clonotype was counted between two and nine times. The rearrangement links TRBV15 to TRBJ2-3; maybe TRBD2 (5 bases). With 5 bases removed from V and 0 bases from J, the gap between germline ends came to 9 bases. The germline V gene has CDR1 LNHNV and CDR2 YYDKDF (reference sequence). The CDR3 loop spans 14 amino acids. The DNA of the CDR3 is TGTGCCACCAGCCTATCGGGAAGCACAGATACGCAGTATTTT. Protein sequence: CATSLSGSTDTQYF.

This clonotype was detected only a few times. The V and J genes are TRBV12-3 or TRBV12-4 and TRBJ2-5, with 16 positions matching TRBD2. V lost 3 bases to trimming and J lost 4 bases; unmatched junction nucleotides: 8. The CDR3 consists of 18 residues. CDR3 loop: CASSFLGLAGGPGETQYF. Here the CDR3 DNA reads TGTGCCAGCAGTTTTTTGGGACTAGCGGGGGGGCCTGGAGAGACCCAGTACTTC.

This clonotype was counted between two and nine times. The rearrangement uses TRBV19 and TRBJ1-5, with D unclear. The CDR3 loop spans 13 amino acids. The V end lost 8 bases, the J end lost 4 bases, and 12 bases lay between the germline ends. Germline lookup yields CDR1 LNHDA and CDR2 SQIVND (reference sequence). The CDR3 nucleotides read TGTGCCAGTGAGTACGCGAGGAATCAGCCCCAGCATTTT. Its translation: CASEYARNQPQHF.

The chain recombines TRBV29-1 with TRBJ1-2; possibly TRBD1 for D (6 bases). CDR3 length: 14 residues. V lost 4 bases to trimming and J lost 5 bases, with 17 bases between them. The germline V gene has CDR1 SQVTM and CDR2 ANQGSEA. The CDR3 DNA is TGCAGCGTTGTTTGGGACGCAGGGGAATATGGCTACACCTTC. Translation: CSVVWDAGEYGYTF.

On this clonotype: A read error may explain this, as a much larger clone is one base away. V gene TRBV15 combines with J gene TRBJ2-7, with D possibly being TRBD1 (6 bases). Germline CDR1 LNHNV, CDR2 YYDKDF (reference sequence). V gave up 4 bases and J gave up 2 bases, with 12 bases separating them. The CDR3 is 14 residues long. The CDR3, as DNA: TGTGCCACCAGCAAAGGGGACAATCCCTACGAGCAGTACGTC. Its translation is CATSKGDNPYEQYV.

This clonotype appeared a few times. DNA for the CDR3: TGTGCCATCAGAACCGGGACAGGGGATACCTACGAGCAGTACGTC. This gives the protein CAIRTGTGDTYEQYV. The chain carries TRBV10-3 and TRBJ2-7; 10 nucleotides align to TRBD1. The V gene end was trimmed by 6 bases and the J gene end by 2 bases; junction bases not matched to a gene: 7. Germline V gives CDR1 ENHRY, CDR2 SYGVKD. The CDR3 runs 15 residues.

The chain couples TRBV18 to TRBJ1-2; 7 bases align to TRBD1. CDR1 and CDR2 from the germline V gene are KGHSH and LQKENI. This CDR3 is built from 18 residues. Trimming took 0 bases from V and 8 from J; bases not matched to a gene: 18. Written as DNA, the CDR3 is TGTGCCAGCTCACCACCGGACGTGACAGGGAGGTTCGGAGGAGGCTACACCTTC. Its protein is CASSPPDVTGRFGGGYTF.

This clonotype appeared a few times. The gene calls are TRBV9 and TRBJ2-5, with TRBD2 matching over 12 bases. The trim removed 4 bases at V and 2 bases at J, leaving 9 bases unmatched. CDR1 is SGDLS and CDR2 is YYNGEE in the germline V gene. This CDR3 has 17 residues. The DNA for the CDR3 is TGTGCCAGCAGCTTCAGACTACTAGCGGGGGGACAAGAGACCCAGTACTTC. This gives the protein CASSFRLLAGGQETQYF.

The V call is TRBV29-1, the J call TRBJ2-3, with TRBD1 matching over 7 bases. V gave up 3 bases and J gave up 6 bases; unmatched junction bases: 3. In germline, CDR1 is SQVTM, CDR2 ANQGSEA. This CDR3 is 12 amino acids long. The CDR3 loop reads CSVEVDRDTQYF. DNA of the CDR3: TGCAGCGTTGAGGTGGACAGGGATACGCAGTATTTT.

In this sample, this clonotype turned up many times. V gene TRBV27 combines with J gene TRBJ1-1; D remains unclear. Germline V gene lookup returns CDR1 MNHEY and CDR2 SMNVEV (reference sequence). The CDR3 is made up of 14 amino acids. V was trimmed by 2 bases and J by 8 bases, leaving 15 bases between them. The CDR3 sequence: CASSLAPLGREAFF. CDR3 nucleotide sequence: TGTGCCAGCAGTTTAGCGCCCCTGGGGAGGGAAGCTTTCTTT.

V gene TRBV10-3 combines with J gene TRBJ2-4, with 7 bases matching TRBD2. The CDR3 spans 12 residues. V dropped 9 bases and J dropped 5; count of bases not matched to a gene: 4. Germline CDR1 and CDR2: ENHRY and SYGVKD. The DNA of the CDR3 is TGTGCCATTCGGGGGGACCAAAACATTCAGTACTTC. The encoded protein is CAIRGDQNIQYF.